Here is one TCR beta chain with its context. This CDR3 region has 15 residues. The V gene's germline CDR1 is SGHNT and CDR2 YYREEE (reference sequence). After removal of 3 bases from V and 2 bases from J, the junction contained 7 bases not matched to a gene. Some clones are missing from TCRdb's copy, which holds only in-frame ones; the method was immunoSEQ multiplex PCR. The sample holds roughly 2.2 million clones, more than 85% seen once. This sample is part of a study of shared clonotypes between healthy human individuals. The sequence was obtained from a man aged 18 to 29 in good health. Some clones in this sample may be carry-over from other donors' samples. What was sequenced was naive CD4+ T cells from PBMCs. Subset given: CD45RA+ positively selected. The chain has TRBV5-4 and TRBJ2-7, with 8 nucleotides matching TRBD1. The chain's CDR3 is CASSSPGTGPYEQYF. The DNA for the CDR3 is TGTGCCAGCAGCTCGCCAGGGACAGGCCCCTACGAGCAGTACTTC.